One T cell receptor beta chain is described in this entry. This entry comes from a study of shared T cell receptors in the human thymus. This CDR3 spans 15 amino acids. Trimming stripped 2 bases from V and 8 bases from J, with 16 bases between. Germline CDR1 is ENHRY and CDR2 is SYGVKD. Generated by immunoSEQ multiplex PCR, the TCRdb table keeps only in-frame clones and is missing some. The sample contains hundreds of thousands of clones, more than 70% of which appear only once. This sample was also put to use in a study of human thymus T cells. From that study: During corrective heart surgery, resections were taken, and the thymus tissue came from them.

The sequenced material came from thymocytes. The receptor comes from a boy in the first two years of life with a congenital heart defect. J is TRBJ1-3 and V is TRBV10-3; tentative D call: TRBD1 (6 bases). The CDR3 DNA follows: TGTGCCATCAGTGAGCCCCCGGGACAAGAGGACACCATATATTTT. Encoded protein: CAISEPPGQEDTIYF.